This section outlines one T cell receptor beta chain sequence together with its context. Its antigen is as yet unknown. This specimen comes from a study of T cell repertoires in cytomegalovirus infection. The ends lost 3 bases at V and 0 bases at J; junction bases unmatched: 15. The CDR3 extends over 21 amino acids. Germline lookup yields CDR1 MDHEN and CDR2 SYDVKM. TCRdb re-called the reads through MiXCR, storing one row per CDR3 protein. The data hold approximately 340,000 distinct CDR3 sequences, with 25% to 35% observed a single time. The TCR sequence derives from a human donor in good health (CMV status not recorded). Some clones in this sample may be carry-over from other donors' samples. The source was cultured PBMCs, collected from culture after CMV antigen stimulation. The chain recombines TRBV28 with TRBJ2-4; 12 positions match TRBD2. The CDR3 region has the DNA TGTGCCAGCAGTTTCCCAACGACTAGCGGGAGCCACCCCTTAGCCAAAAACATTCAGTACTTC. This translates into CASSFPTTSGSHPLAKNIQYF.